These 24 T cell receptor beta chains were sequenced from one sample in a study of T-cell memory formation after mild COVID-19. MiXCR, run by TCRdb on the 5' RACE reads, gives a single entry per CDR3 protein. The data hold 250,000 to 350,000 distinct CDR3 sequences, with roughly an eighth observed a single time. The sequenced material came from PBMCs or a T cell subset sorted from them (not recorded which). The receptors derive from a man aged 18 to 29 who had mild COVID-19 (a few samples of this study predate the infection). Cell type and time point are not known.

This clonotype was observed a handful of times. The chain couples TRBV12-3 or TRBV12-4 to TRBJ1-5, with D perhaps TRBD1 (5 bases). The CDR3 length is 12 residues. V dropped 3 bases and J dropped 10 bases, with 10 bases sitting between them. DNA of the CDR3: TGTGCCAGCAGTTTGAGGAGGGGCCCCCAGCATTTT. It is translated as CASSLRRGPQHF.

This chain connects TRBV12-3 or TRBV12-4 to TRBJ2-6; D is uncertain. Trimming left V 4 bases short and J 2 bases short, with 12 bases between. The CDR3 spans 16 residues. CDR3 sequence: CASSSQYEAGANVLTF. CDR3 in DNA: TGTGCCAGCAGTTCGCAGTATGAGGCTGGGGCCAACGTCCTGACTTTC.

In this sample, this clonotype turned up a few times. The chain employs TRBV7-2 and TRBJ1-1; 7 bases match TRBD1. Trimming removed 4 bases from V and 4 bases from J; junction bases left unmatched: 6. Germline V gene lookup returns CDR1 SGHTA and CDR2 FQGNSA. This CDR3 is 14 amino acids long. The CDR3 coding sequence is TGTGCCAGCAGCTACGACAGGGTGAGCACTGAAGCTTTCTTT. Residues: CASSYDRVSTEAFF.

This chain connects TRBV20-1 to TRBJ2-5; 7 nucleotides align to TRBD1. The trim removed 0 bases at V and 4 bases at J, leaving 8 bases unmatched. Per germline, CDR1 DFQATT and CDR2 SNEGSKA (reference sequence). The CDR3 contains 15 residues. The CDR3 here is CSARDPGTEPETQYF. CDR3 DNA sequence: TGCAGTGCTAGAGACCCGGGGACAGAACCAGAGACCCAGTACTTC.

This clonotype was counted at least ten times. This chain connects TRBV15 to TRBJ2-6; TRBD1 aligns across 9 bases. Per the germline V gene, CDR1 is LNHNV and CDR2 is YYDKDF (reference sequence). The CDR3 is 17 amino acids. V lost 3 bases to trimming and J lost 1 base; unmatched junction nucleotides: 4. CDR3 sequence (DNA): TGTGCCACCAGCAGGGACAGGGGTGTTTCTGGGGCCAACGTCCTGACTTTC. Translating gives CATSRDRGVSGANVLTF. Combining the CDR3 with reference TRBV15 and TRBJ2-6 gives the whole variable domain DAMVIQNPRYQVTQFGKPVTLSCSQTLNHNVMYWYQQKSSQAPKLLFHYYDKDFNNEADTPDNFQSRRPNTSFCFLDIRSPGLGDTAMYLCATSRDRGVSGANVLTFGAGSRLTVL.

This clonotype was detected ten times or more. The CDR3 DNA reads TGTGCCAGCAGCTTAATGGGGGTTGGGGATGAGCAGTTCTTC. It encodes CASSLMGVGDEQFF. The V and J genes are TRBV7-2 and TRBJ2-1; the D call may be TRBD1 or TRBD2 (5 bases each). The germline V gene encodes CDR1 SGHTA and CDR2 FQGNSA. Trimming shortened V by 2 bases and J by 8 bases, and 13 bases separated the two germline ends. CDR3 length equals 14 residues.

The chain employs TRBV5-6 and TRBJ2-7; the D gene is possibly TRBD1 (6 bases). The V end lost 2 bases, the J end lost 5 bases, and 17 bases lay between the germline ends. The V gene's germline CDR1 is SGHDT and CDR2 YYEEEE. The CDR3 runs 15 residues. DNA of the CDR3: TGTGCCAGCAGCTTTTTTGGCAGGGGTTTCAACGAGCAGTACTTC. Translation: CASSFFGRGFNEQYF.

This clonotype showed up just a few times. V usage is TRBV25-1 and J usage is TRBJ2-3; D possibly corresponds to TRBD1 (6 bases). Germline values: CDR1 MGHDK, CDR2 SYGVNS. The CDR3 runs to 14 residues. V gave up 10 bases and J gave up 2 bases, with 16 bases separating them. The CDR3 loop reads CATLQGVDTDTQYF. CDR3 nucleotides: TGTGCCACCTTACAGGGAGTAGACACAGATACGCAGTATTTT.

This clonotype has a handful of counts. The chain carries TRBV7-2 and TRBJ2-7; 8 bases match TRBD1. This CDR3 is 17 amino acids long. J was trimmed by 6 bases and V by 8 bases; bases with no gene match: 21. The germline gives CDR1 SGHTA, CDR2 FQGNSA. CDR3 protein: CASFPDRGLFRSGEQYF. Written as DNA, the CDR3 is TGTGCCAGCTTCCCTGACAGGGGCTTGTTTCGGTCAGGCGAGCAGTACTTC.

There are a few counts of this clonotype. The CDR3 DNA reads as TGCGCCAGCAGCCACCCCTCCGGGGCTAGCGGGGGGGGTGAGCAGTTCTTC. Translation gives CASSHPSGASGGGEQFF. The rearrangement uses TRBV4-3 and TRBJ2-1; 12 bases line up with TRBD2. After removal of 3 bases from V and 9 bases from J, the junction contained 12 bases not matched to a gene. Germline lookup yields CDR1 LGHNA and CDR2 YSLEER. The CDR3 length is 17 residues.

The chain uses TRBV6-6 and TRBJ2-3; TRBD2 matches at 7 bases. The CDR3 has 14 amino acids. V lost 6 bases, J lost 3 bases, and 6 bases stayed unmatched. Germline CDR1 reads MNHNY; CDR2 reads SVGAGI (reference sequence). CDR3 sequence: CASRPGTTTDTQYF. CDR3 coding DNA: TGTGCCAGCAGACCCGGGACTACGACAGATACGCAGTATTTT.

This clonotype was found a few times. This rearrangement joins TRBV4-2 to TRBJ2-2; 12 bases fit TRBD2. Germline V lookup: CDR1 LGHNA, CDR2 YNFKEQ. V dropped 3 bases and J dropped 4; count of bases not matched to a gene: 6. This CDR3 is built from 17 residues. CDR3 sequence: CASSQEPSGGATGELFF. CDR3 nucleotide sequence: TGTGCCAGCAGCCAGGAACCTAGCGGGGGGGCCACCGGGGAGCTGTTTTTT.

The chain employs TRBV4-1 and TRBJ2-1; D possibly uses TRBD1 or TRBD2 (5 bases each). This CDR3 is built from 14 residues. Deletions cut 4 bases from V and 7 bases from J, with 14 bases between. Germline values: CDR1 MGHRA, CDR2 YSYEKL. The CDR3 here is CASSPIGERNEQFF. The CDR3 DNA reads TGCGCCAGCAGCCCGATAGGGGAGAGGAATGAGCAGTTCTTC.

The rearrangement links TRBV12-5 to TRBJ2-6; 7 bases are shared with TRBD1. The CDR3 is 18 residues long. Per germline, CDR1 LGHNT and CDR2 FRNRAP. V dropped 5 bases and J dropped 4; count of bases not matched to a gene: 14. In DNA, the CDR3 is TGTGCTAGTGGTCTTAGACAGGGAAGGGCGCGGGGGGCCAACGTCCTGACTTTC. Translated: CASGLRQGRARGANVLTF.

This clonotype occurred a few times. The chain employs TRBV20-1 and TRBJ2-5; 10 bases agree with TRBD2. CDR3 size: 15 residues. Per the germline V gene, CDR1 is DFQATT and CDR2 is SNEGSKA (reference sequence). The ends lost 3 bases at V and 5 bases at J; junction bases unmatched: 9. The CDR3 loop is CSASAAGGLWETQYF. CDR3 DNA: TGCAGTGCTAGCGCAGCGGGGGGGCTGTGGGAGACCCAGTACTTC.

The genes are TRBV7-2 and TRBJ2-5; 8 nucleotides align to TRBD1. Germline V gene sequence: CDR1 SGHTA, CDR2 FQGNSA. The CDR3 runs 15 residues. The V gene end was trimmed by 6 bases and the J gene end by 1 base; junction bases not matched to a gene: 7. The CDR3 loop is CASSFDRGTQETQYF. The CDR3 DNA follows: TGTGCCAGCAGTTTTGACAGGGGTACCCAAGAGACCCAGTACTTC. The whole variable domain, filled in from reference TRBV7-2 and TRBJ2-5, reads GAGVSQSPSNKVTEKGKDVELRCDPISGHTALYWYRQSLGQGLEFLIYFQGNSAPDKSGLPSDRFSAERTGGSVSTLTIQRTQQEDSAVYLCASSFDRGTQETQYFGPGTRLLVL.

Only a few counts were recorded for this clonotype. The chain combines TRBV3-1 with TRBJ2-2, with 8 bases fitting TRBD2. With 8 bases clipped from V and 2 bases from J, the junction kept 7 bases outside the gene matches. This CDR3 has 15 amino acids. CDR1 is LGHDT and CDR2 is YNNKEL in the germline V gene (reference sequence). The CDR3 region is CASCLAGGNTGELFF. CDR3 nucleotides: TGTGCCAGCTGTTTGGCGGGGGGAAACACCGGGGAGCTGTTTTTT.

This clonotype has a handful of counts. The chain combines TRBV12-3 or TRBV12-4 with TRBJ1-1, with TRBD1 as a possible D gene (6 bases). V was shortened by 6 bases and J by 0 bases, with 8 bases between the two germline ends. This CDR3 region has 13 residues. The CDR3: CASSGQLNTEAFF. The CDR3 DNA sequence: TGTGCCAGCAGCGGACAGTTGAACACTGAAGCTTTCTTT.

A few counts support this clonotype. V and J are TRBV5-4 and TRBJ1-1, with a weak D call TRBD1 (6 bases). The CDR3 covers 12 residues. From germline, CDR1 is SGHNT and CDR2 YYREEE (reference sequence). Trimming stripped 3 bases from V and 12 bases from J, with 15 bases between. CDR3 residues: CASSSTGLATFF. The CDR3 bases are TGTGCCAGCAGCTCGACAGGCTTGGCAACTTTCTTT.

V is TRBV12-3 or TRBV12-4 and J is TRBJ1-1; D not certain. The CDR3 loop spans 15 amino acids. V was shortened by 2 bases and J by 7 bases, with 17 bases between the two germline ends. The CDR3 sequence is CASSLRSLHGGEAFF. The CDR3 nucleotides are TGTGCCAGCAGTTTACGGTCGCTCCATGGCGGTGAAGCTTTCTTT.

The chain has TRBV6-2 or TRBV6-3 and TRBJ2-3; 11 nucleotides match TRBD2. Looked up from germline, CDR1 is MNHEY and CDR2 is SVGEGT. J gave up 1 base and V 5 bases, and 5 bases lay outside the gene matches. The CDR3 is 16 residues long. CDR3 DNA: TGTGCCAGCAGTGACCGACTAGCGGGGCGCACAGATACGCAGTATTTT. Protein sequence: CASSDRLAGRTDTQYF.

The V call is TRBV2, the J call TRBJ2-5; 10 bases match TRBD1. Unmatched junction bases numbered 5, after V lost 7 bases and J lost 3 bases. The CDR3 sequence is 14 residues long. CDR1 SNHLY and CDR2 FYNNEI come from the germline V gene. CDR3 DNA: TGTGCCAGCAAATCCGGGACAGGGGAAGAGACCCAGTACTTC. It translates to CASKSGTGEETQYF.

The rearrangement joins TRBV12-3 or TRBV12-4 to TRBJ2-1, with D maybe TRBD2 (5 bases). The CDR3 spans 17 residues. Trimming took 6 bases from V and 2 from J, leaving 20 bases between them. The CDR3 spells CASSFGWGAVPYNEQFF. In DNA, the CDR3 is TGTGCCAGCAGCTTCGGCTGGGGAGCGGTGCCCTACAATGAGCAGTTCTTC.

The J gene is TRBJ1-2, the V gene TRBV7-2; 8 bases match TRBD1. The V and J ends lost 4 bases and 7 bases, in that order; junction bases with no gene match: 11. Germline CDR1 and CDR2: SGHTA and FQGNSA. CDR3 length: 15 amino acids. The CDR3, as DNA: TGTGCCAGCAGCTCATCTTTGACAGGGGCGAGTGGCTACACCTTC. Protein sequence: CASSSSLTGASGYTF.